This T cell receptor (beta chain) was identified in a study of blood T cell repertoires in COVID-19. Participant reports of clinical history set cohort assignment. The CDR3 consists of 15 residues. Trimming cost V 6 bases and J 0 bases, with 14 bases left between them. Looked up from germline, CDR1 is SQVTM and CDR2 is ANQGSEA. The assay was immunoSEQ multiplex PCR, and TCRdb's table has in-frame clones only and misses some. Among roughly 250,000 clones listed, 83% were seen once. Sequencing was carried out using PBMCs or T cells enriched from blood (not recorded which). This sequence joins TRBV29-1 and TRBJ2-2; weak D call: TRBD1 (5 bases). This sequence originates from a woman aged 40 to 55 who had been exposed to COVID-19. CDR3 sequence: CSVSPGFPNTGELFF. The CDR3 DNA follows: TGCAGCGTAAGCCCAGGGTTCCCGAACACCGGGGAGCTGTTTTTT.